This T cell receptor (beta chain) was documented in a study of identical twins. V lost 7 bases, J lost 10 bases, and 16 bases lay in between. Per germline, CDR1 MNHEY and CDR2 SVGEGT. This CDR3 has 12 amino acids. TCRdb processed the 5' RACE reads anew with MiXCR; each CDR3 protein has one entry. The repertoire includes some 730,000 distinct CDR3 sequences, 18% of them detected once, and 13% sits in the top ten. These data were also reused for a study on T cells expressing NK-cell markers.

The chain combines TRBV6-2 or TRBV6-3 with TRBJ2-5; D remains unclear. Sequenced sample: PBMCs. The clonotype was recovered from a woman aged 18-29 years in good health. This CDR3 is CASTSVPGFQYF. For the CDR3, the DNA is TGTGCCAGCACCTCCGTGCCGGGCTTCCAGTACTTC.